This passage covers 2 T cell receptor beta chains from one sample sequenced in a study of shared clonotypes between healthy human individuals. Clones were sequenced by immunoSEQ multiplex PCR, and TCRdb holds only the in-frame ones, with some missing. The sample includes hundreds of thousands of clones, approximately 96% of them seen just once. Positive CCR7 selection of CD45RO-negative cells yielded the naive CD8 cells, and terminally differentiated effector memory CD45RA+ cells were excluded. Sequencing was carried out using naive CD8+ T cells sorted from blood. The source is a woman aged 25-40 years in good health.

There are a few counts of this clone. V gene TRBV6-6 combines with J gene TRBJ2-7; D is perhaps TRBD1 (5 bases). Germline V gives CDR1 MNHNY, CDR2 SVGAGI (reference sequence). The CDR3 runs 15 residues. Trimming took 0 bases from V and 1 from J, leaving 10 bases between them. In nucleotides, the CDR3 is TGTGCCAGCAGTTACTCTCGACAGACTTCCTACGAGCAGTACTTC. It encodes CASSYSRQTSYEQYF.

The V call is TRBV13, the J call TRBJ2-1; perhaps TRBD1 as D (5 bases). Looked up from germline, CDR1 is PRHDT and CDR2 is FYEKMQ (reference sequence). The V end was cut by 5 bases, the J end by 4 bases, with 9 bases between. The length of the CDR3 is 13 residues. The CDR3 spells CASSTRQYNEQFF. The DNA for the CDR3 is TGTGCCAGCAGCACCAGACAGTACAATGAGCAGTTCTTC.